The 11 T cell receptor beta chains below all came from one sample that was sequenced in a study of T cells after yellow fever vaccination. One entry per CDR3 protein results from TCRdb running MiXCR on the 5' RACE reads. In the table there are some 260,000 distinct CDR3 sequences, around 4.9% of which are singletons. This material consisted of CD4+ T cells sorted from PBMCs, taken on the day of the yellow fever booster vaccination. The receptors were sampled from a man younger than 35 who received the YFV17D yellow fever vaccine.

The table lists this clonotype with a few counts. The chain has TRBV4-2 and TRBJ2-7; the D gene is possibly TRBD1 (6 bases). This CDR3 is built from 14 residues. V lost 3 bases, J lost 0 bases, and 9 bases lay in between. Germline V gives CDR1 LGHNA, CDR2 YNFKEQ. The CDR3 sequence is CASSQEGGSYEQYF. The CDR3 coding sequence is TGTGCCAGCAGCCAGGAAGGGGGCTCCTACGAGCAGTACTTC.

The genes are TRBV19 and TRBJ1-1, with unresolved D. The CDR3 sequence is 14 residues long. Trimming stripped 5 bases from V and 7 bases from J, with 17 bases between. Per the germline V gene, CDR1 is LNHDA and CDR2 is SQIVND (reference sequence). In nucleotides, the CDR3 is TGTGCCAGTAGTTTAGGTGTTCATAGTCGTGAAGCTTTCTTT. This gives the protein CASSLGVHSREAFF.

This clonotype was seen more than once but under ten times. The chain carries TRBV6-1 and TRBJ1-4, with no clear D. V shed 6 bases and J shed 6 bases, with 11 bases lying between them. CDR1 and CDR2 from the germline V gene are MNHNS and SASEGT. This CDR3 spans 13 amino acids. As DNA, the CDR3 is TGTGCCAGCAGAGGTCGACGGGATGAAAAACTGTTTTTT. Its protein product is CASRGRRDEKLFF.

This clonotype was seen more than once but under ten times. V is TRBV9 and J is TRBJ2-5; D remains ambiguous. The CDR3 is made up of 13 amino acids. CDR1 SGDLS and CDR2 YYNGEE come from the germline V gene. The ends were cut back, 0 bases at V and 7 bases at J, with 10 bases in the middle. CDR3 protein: CASSVDSPGTQYF. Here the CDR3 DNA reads TGTGCCAGCAGCGTAGACAGTCCAGGGACCCAGTACTTC.

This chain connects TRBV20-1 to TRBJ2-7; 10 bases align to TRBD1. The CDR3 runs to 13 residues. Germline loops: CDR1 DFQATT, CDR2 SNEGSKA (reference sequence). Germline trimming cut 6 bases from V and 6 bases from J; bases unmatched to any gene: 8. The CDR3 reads CSAKRTGGSEQYF. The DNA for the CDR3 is TGCAGTGCCAAGAGGACAGGGGGTTCCGAGCAGTACTTC.

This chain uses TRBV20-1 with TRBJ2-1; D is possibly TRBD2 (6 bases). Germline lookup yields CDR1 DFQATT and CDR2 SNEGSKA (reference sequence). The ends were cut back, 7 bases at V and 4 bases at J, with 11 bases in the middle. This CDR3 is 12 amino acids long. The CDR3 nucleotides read TGCAGTGTTACGGGGGAATACAATGAGCAGTTCTTC. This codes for CSVTGEYNEQFF.

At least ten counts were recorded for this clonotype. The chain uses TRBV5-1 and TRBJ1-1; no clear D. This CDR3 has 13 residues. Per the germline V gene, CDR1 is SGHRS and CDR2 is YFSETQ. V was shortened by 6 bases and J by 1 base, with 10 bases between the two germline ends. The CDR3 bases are TGCGCCAGCACCCCGGACGGGAACACTGAAGCTTTCTTT. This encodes CASTPDGNTEAFF.

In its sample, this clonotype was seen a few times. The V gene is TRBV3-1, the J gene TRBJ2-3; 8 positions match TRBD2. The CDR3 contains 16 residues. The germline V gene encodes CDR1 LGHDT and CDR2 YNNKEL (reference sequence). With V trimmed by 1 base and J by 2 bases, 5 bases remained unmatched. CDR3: CASSQVERGYTDTQYF. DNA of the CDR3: TGTGCCAGCAGCCAAGTGGAGCGGGGGTACACAGATACGCAGTATTTT.

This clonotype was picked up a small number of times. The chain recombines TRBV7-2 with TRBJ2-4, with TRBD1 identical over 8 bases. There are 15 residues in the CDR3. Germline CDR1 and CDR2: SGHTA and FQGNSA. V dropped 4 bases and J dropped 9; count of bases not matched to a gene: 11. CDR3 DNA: TGTGCCAGCAGCTCCACCTGGACAGGGTTGATCATTCAGTACTTC. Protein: CASSSTWTGLIIQYF. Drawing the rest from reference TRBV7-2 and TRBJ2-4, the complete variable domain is GAGVSQSPSNKVTEKGKDVELRCDPISGHTALYWYRQSLGQGLEFLIYFQGNSAPDKSGLPSDRFSAERTGGSVSTLTIQRTQQEDSAVYLCASSSTWTGLIIQYFGAGTRLSVL.

The CDR3 region is CASSREAQETQYF. The CDR3 DNA is TGTGCCAGCTCACGGGAGGCCCAAGAGACCCAGTACTTC. The chain couples TRBV18 to TRBJ2-5, with a weak D call TRBD2 (6 bases). CDR3 length equals 13 residues. CDR1 and CDR2 from the germline V gene are KGHSH and LQKENI. V was clipped by 4 bases and J by 1 base, with 7 bases between them.

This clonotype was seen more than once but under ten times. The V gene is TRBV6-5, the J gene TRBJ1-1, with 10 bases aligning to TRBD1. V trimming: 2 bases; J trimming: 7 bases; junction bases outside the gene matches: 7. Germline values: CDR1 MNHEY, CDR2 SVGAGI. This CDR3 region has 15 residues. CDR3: CASSYLGQGPDEAFF. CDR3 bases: TGTGCCAGCAGTTACCTGGGACAGGGGCCCGATGAAGCTTTCTTT.